Each of the 31 T cell receptor beta chains below was sequenced from the same sample in a study of T cells in Graves' hyperthyroidism and ophthalmopathy. Amplification targeted TCR beta CDR3 regions from RNA transcripts. During a first-round RT-PCR of the TCR CDR3, the HTBI primer set was used. Via MiXCR, TCRdb re-called the multiplex PCR reads, giving one row per CDR3 protein. This table holds a few hundred thousand distinct CDR3 sequences, approximately 15% found once. The sequenced material came from blood. These TCRs come from a woman in her twenties or thirties with Graves' ophthalmopathy.

At least ten counts were recorded for this clonotype. The chain couples TRBV5-1 to TRBJ2-7; possible D gene TRBD2, 5 bases. The V and J ends lost 0 bases and 2 bases respectively, with 21 bases between them. From germline, CDR1 is SGHRS and CDR2 YFSETQ. The CDR3 contains 18 residues. The CDR3 protein is CASSLDGRWRVPPYEQYF. In nucleotides, the CDR3 is TGCGCCAGCAGCTTGGATGGACGTTGGCGGGTTCCACCCTACGAGCAGTACTTC.

This clonotype was detected ten times or more. The chain uses TRBV6-1 and TRBJ2-2, with 10 positions matching TRBD2. The germline gives CDR1 MNHNS, CDR2 SASEGT. This CDR3 spans 16 amino acids. V shed 2 bases and J 3 bases; nucleotides not matched to a gene: 3. CDR3 sequence: CASSELAGAYTGELFF. The CDR3 bases are TGTGCCAGCAGTGAACTAGCGGGGGCTTACACCGGGGAGCTGTTTTTT.

Concerning this clonotype itself: One base away lies a much larger clone, so this may be a sequencing read error. The chain employs TRBV5-1 and TRBJ2-7; 8 nucleotides agree with TRBD1. This CDR3 is built from 14 residues. Losses at the gene ends were 2 bases for V and 2 bases for J; bases not matched to a gene: 3. CDR1 is SGHRS and CDR2 is YFSETQ in the germline V gene. The CDR3 bases are TGCGCCAGCAGCTTCAGGACAGGGCCCTACGAGCAGTACTTC. This codes for CASSFRTGPYEQYF.

This clonotype was found many times. The V call is TRBV6-2 or TRBV6-3, the J call TRBJ2-7, with 8 bases aligning to TRBD2. Per germline, CDR1 MNHEY and CDR2 SVGEGT. V lost 4 bases to trimming and J lost 5 bases; unmatched junction nucleotides: 13. This CDR3 comprises 16 residues. The CDR3 here is CASSSYPGLVVNEQYF. The DNA for the CDR3 is TGTGCCAGCAGTTCATATCCGGGACTAGTTGTTAACGAGCAGTACTTC.

The V call is TRBV28, the J call TRBJ1-3; D is ambiguous. CDR1 is MDHEN and CDR2 is SYDVKM in the germline V gene. This CDR3 has 16 residues. V lost 2 bases and J lost 0, with 11 bases in between. CDR3 DNA sequence: TGTGCCAGCAGTTTAATTTTGCCAGTCTCTGGAAACACCATATATTTT. Translation: CASSLILPVSGNTIYF. The full variable domain, with the rest looked up from reference TRBV28 and TRBJ1-3, is DVKVTQSSRYLVKRTGEKVFLECVQDMDHENMFWYRQDPGLGLRLIYFSYDVKMKEKGDIPEGYSVSREKKERFSLILESASTNQTSMYLCASSLILPVSGNTIYFGEGSWLTVV.

This clonotype was counted many times. This chain uses TRBV7-9 with TRBJ1-1; no reliable D call. The CDR3 is 14 amino acids. Germline values: CDR1 SEHNR, CDR2 FQNEAQ (reference sequence). V lost 5 bases, J lost 1 base, and 11 bases lay in between. This CDR3 is CASSGLVGNTEAFF. The CDR3 bases are TGTGCCAGCAGCGGGCTGGTCGGGAACACTGAAGCTTTCTTT. The full variable domain, in which reference TRBV7-9 and TRBJ1-1 provide the parts outside the CDR3, is DTGVSQNPRHKITKRGQNVTFRCDPISEHNRLYWYRQTLGQGPEFLTYFQNEAQLEKSRLLSDRFSAERPKGSFSTLEIQRTEQGDSAMYLCASSGLVGNTEAFFGQGTRLTVV.

The chain has TRBV7-2 and TRBJ1-4; D uncertain. Trimming stripped 2 bases from V and 8 bases from J, with 12 bases between. CDR1 and CDR2 from the germline V gene are SGHTA and FQGNSA. The CDR3 extends over 14 amino acids. The CDR3 DNA is TGTGCCAGCAGCTTAAACACAAAGGAGGAAAAACTGTTTTTT. It is translated as CASSLNTKEEKLFF.

The chain combines TRBV28 with TRBJ2-7; maybe TRBD1 (6 bases). Per the germline V gene, CDR1 is MDHEN and CDR2 is SYDVKM. This CDR3 spans 14 amino acids. V lost 2 bases and J lost 4, with 12 bases in between. The CDR3 loop reads CASSLQGLRYEQYF. The CDR3 nucleotides are TGTGCCAGCAGTTTACAGGGGTTGAGGTACGAGCAGTACTTC.

There are many counts of this clonotype. This chain links TRBV5-8 with TRBJ2-3; D is undetermined. This CDR3 is built from 12 residues. Germline V gene data show CDR1 as SGHTS and CDR2 as YDEGEE. Trimming shortened V by 3 bases and J by 4 bases, and 6 bases separated the two germline ends. The CDR3 here is CASSYHADTQYF. CDR3 sequence (DNA): TGTGCCAGCAGCTACCATGCAGATACGCAGTATTTT.

This clonotype has ten or more counts. The chain combines TRBV7-2 with TRBJ1-5, with D perhaps TRBD1 (5 bases). CDR1 and CDR2 from the germline V gene are SGHTA and FQGNSA. The CDR3 sequence is 14 residues long. V was trimmed by 7 bases and J by 7 bases, leaving 17 bases between them. The CDR3 DNA reads as TGTGCCAGCACCCCAGGGTACAACGGACAGCCCCAGCATTTT. It codes for CASTPGYNGQPQHF.

This clonotype was counted between two and nine times. The chain is built from TRBV5-6 and TRBJ2-5; tentatively, D is TRBD1 or TRBD2 (7 bases each). This CDR3 comprises 16 residues. Germline V lookup: CDR1 SGHDT, CDR2 YYEEEE. The V end lost 0 bases, the J end lost 2 bases, and 14 bases lay between the germline ends. The CDR3 protein is CASSLGQGGTQETQYF. The CDR3 DNA sequence: TGTGCCAGCAGCTTGGGGCAGGGGGGGACTCAAGAGACCCAGTACTTC. Together with reference TRBV5-6 and TRBJ2-5, the CDR3 gives the full variable domain: DAGVTQSPTHLIKTRGQQVTLRCSPKSGHDTVSWYQQALGQGPQFIFQYYEEEERQRGNFPDRFSGHQFPNYSSELNVNALLLGDSALYLCASSLGQGGTQETQYFGPGTRLLVL.

This clonotype was seen many times. The chain employs TRBV28 and TRBJ1-5; maybe TRBD1 (6 bases). Germline lookup yields CDR1 MDHEN and CDR2 SYDVKM. The CDR3 contains 14 residues. The V and J ends lost 7 bases and 6 bases respectively, with 16 bases between them. The CDR3 reads CASNQQGVGQPQHF. CDR3 coding DNA: TGTGCCAGCAATCAACAGGGCGTCGGTCAGCCCCAGCATTTT.

This clonotype has just a few counts. V and J are TRBV7-8 and TRBJ2-2; possible D gene TRBD2, 5 bases. CDR1 SGHVS and CDR2 FQNEAQ come from the germline V gene. V gave up 0 bases and J gave up 3 bases, with 14 bases separating them. CDR3 length: 17 residues. In nucleotides, the CDR3 is TGTGCCAGCAGCTTAGCGCACGGGCGGCGGGACACCGGGGAGCTGTTTTTT. It encodes CASSLAHGRRDTGELFF.

This clonotype was seen ten or more times. The V and J genes are TRBV11-3 and TRBJ1-4; 10 nucleotides align to TRBD1. Unmatched junction bases numbered 9, after V lost 8 bases and J lost 6 bases. The V gene's germline CDR1 is SGHNT and CDR2 YENEEA. The CDR3 has 15 amino acids. The CDR3 sequence is CASVPRDRGYEKLFF. CDR3 nucleotides: TGTGCCAGCGTCCCCCGGGACAGGGGATATGAAAAACTGTTTTTT.

Ten or more counts support this clonotype. The genes are TRBV13 and TRBJ2-7; D remains unclear. Trimming pared 1 base from V and 3 bases from J, leaving 13 bases between. CDR1 PRHDT and CDR2 FYEKMQ come from the germline V gene (reference sequence). CDR3 length: 15 residues. Here the CDR3 DNA reads TGTGCCAGCAGCTTAGATGGTAGATCGGTCTACGAGCAGTACTTC. Residues: CASSLDGRSVYEQYF.

The rearrangement uses TRBV7-9 and TRBJ1-2; TRBD1 agrees at 10 bases. From germline, CDR1 is SEHNR and CDR2 FQNEAQ (reference sequence). J lost 4 bases, V lost 8 bases, and 13 bases had no gene match. The CDR3 is 16 residues long. The CDR3 loop reads CASHSGTGVGGYGYTF. The CDR3 nucleotides read TGTGCCAGCCATTCCGGGACAGGGGTAGGAGGCTATGGCTACACCTTC.

This clonotype was found many times. The V and J genes are TRBV7-8 and TRBJ1-1; D unresolved. The germline V and J ends were trimmed by 5 bases and 5 bases, with 12 bases remaining between them. Germline values: CDR1 SGHVS, CDR2 FQNEAQ. The CDR3 totals 13 residues. CDR3 in DNA: TGTGCCAGCAGCCAATATCCAAAGACTGAAGCTTTCTTT. It yields the protein CASSQYPKTEAFF.

In its sample, this clonotype was seen many times. This chain links TRBV19 with TRBJ1-1, with TRBD1 identical over 10 bases. The CDR3 spans 17 residues. Germline CDR1 is LNHDA and CDR2 is SQIVND (reference sequence). The J segment lost 1 base and the V segment lost 4 bases, leaving 9 bases of the junction unmatched. CDR3 nucleotide sequence: TGTGCCAGTAGTACCATGACAGGGGGCGCGTGGAACACTGAAGCTTTCTTT. This sequence encodes CASSTMTGGAWNTEAFF.

The sample holds many counts of this clonotype. This sequence joins TRBV7-9 and TRBJ2-3, with 8 bases matching TRBD1. This CDR3 spans 15 amino acids. The V segment lost 2 bases and the J segment 2 bases; nucleotides outside the gene matches: 3. Germline values: CDR1 SEHNR, CDR2 FQNEAQ (reference sequence). The CDR3 DNA is TGTGCCAGCAGCTTACCGGACAGGGCCACAGATACGCAGTATTTT. Protein sequence: CASSLPDRATDTQYF.

This chain uses TRBV4-2 with TRBJ1-4; 8 bases fit TRBD1. This CDR3 region has 16 residues. V was pared by 3 bases and J by 8 bases, with 11 bases of the junction left unmatched. Germline loops: CDR1 LGHNA, CDR2 YNFKEQ. The CDR3 coding sequence is TGTGCCAGCAGCCATGGACAGGGCGAGGATAGAGAAAAACTGTTTTTT. This gives the protein CASSHGQGEDREKLFF.

This clonotype was detected many times. The V and J genes are TRBV7-2 and TRBJ2-3; 11 bases map to TRBD2. CDR1 SGHTA and CDR2 FQGNSA come from the germline V gene. V was pared by 6 bases and J by 1 base, with 3 bases of the junction left unmatched. CDR3 length: 15 amino acids. CDR3 bases: TGTGCCAGCAGAGCGGGACTAGCGGGCACAGATACGCAGTATTTT. Its protein product is CASRAGLAGTDTQYF.

This clonotype was found many times. The chain joins TRBV13 to TRBJ2-3; D gene ambiguous. The V end lost 5 bases, the J end lost 5 bases, and 11 bases lay between the germline ends. The CDR3 runs to 13 residues. Per the germline V gene, CDR1 is PRHDT and CDR2 is FYEKMQ (reference sequence). The CDR3 bases are TGTGCCAGCAGCGCCTCATTGGAAGATACGCAGTATTTT. Translating it yields CASSASLEDTQYF.

In this sample, this clonotype turned up many times. This sequence joins TRBV27 and TRBJ2-5, with D hard to call. Germline-derived CDR1 and CDR2 are MNHEY and SMNVEV (reference sequence). V shed 6 bases and J shed 0 bases, with 8 bases lying between them. This CDR3 has 13 amino acids. The CDR3 loop is CASRDLDQETQYF. The CDR3 nucleotides read TGTGCCAGCAGGGACCTAGACCAAGAGACCCAGTACTTC.

Ten or more counts support this clonotype. V usage is TRBV15 and J usage is TRBJ1-1; perhaps TRBD1 as D (5 bases). The V gene's germline CDR1 is LNHNV and CDR2 YYDKDF (reference sequence). The CDR3 contains 18 residues. V lost 5 bases, J lost 3 bases, and 25 bases lay in between. CDR3 amino acids: CATSGIVARGGEDTEAFF. The CDR3 DNA sequence: TGTGCCACCAGCGGGATAGTAGCGCGGGGGGGAGAGGACACTGAAGCTTTCTTT.

V is TRBV9 and J is TRBJ2-1; D unclear. Trimming stripped 0 bases from V and 9 bases from J, with 19 bases between. The CDR3 spans 16 residues. Germline CDR1 reads SGDLS; CDR2 reads YYNGEE. Written as DNA, the CDR3 is TGTGCCAGCAGCGTAGGGGCAGATCCCGCAAAGGCTGAGCAGTTCTTC. This gives the protein CASSVGADPAKAEQFF. The full variable domain, rest sourced from reference TRBV9 and TRBJ2-1, is DSGVTQTPKHLITATGQRVTLRCSPRSGDLSVYWYQQSLDQGLQFLIQYYNGEERAKGNILERFSAQQFPDLHSELNLSSLELGDSALYFCASSVGADPAKAEQFFGPGTRLTVL.

This clonotype was detected ten times or more. The chain has TRBV20-1 and TRBJ1-2, with D perhaps matching TRBD1 (5 bases). Between the trimmed V and J ends, which lost 0 bases and 2 bases, there was a span of 10 bases. Germline V gene data show CDR1 as DFQATT and CDR2 as SNEGSKA (reference sequence). This CDR3 has 14 residues. The DNA of the CDR3 is TGCAGTGCTAGAGAGGTCGGGACCAACTATGGCTACACCTTC. Protein product: CSAREVGTNYGYTF.

This clonotype was recorded a few times. The CDR3 region is CATSDPTGKYIGELFF. The CDR3, as DNA: TGTGCCACCAGTGACCCGACAGGGAAATATATCGGGGAGCTGTTTTTT. The rearrangement uses TRBV24-1 and TRBJ2-2, with 7 bases matching TRBD1. V lost 4 bases and J lost 7; bases outside the gene matches: 11. This CDR3 comprises 16 residues. Germline CDR1 reads KGHDR; CDR2 reads SFDVKD.

This clonotype was seen repeatedly, ten times or more. This chain joins TRBV28 and TRBJ1-2; TRBD1 might be the D (6 bases). The CDR3 is made up of 13 amino acids. V was pared by 10 bases and J by 6 bases, with 18 bases between. Germline values: CDR1 MDHEN, CDR2 SYDVKM. CDR3 amino acids: CATLIRGRDGYTF. Here the CDR3 DNA reads TGTGCCACTTTGATTCGGGGGCGGGATGGCTACACCTTC.

This clonotype was seen repeatedly, ten times or more. V gene TRBV30 combines with J gene TRBJ1-6; 10 nucleotides line up with TRBD1. Germline V gives CDR1 GTSNPN, CDR2 SVGIG (reference sequence). The CDR3 consists of 16 residues. The V gene end was trimmed by 1 base and the J gene end by 8 bases; junction bases not matched to a gene: 8. This CDR3 reads CAWSDPDRGYHSPLHF. The CDR3 nucleotides are TGTGCCTGGAGTGACCCGGACAGGGGGTATCATTCACCCCTCCACTTT.

This chain joins TRBV5-5 and TRBJ2-7; D is unresolved. V was clipped by 0 bases and J by 2 bases, with 12 bases between them. The CDR3 sequence is 15 residues long. Germline V gene sequence: CDR1 SGHKS, CDR2 YYEKEE (reference sequence). The CDR3 nucleotides read TGTGCCAGCAGCTTGGGCGCGCATAATACCTACGAGCAGTACTTC. Translating it yields CASSLGAHNTYEQYF.

This clonotype was picked up many times. J is TRBJ1-2 and V is TRBV28; D ambiguous. Germline CDR1 MDHEN, CDR2 SYDVKM. V lost 1 base and J 7 bases, leaving 13 bases between the germline ends. The CDR3 has 14 amino acids. The CDR3 sequence is CASSLYTIDGGYTF. CDR3 DNA: TGTGCCAGCAGTTTATACACCATAGACGGTGGCTACACCTTC.